This is a list of T cell receptor beta chains from one sample in a study of vaccination effects on CD4 cells after COVID-19. No cognate antigen is known for these TCRs. Some clones are missing from TCRdb's copy, which holds only in-frame ones; the method was immunoSEQ multiplex PCR. The top ten hold around 16% of the sample, which has tens of thousands of clones, roughly 70% seen once. This specimen was CD4+ T cells from PBMCs cultured with SARS-CoV-2 spike peptides, taken before COVID-19 vaccination. The receptors stem from a human donor who received a COVID-19 vaccine. The CDR3 runs from the conserved cysteine through the conserved F or W. Fields, in order: V gene, CDR3 protein.

v_gene: TRBV5-1
CDR3aa: CASSLEGRYEQYF

v_gene: TRBV14
CDR3aa: CASSQGWGQGNEQFF

v_gene: TRBV5-4
CDR3aa: CASSLGGGSPNEQYF

v_gene: TRBV27
CDR3aa: CASSPRAFNSPLHF

v_gene: TRBV27
CDR3aa: CASRPGTGAYNEQFF

v_gene: TRBV6-5
CDR3aa: CASRGDSYNSPLHF

v_gene: TRBV7-2
CDR3aa: CASSLFGTSTDTQYF

v_gene: TRBV4-2
CDR3aa: CASSQEVRTVYQETQYF

v_gene: TRBV3-1/TRBV3-2
CDR3aa: CASSQASNTEAFF

v_gene: TRBV11-2
CDR3aa: CASSLTHRAHYEQYF

v_gene: TRBV7-8
CDR3aa: CASSRQVANYGYTF

v_gene: TRBV7-2
CDR3aa: CASSPEARGLSGYTF

v_gene: TRBV21-1
CDR3aa: CASSTQGLSGAGRDSNYGYTF

v_gene: TRBV30
CDR3aa: CACPTGTSSYEQYF

v_gene: TRBV27
CDR3aa: CASRVTSYNSPLHF

v_gene: TRBV5-4
CDR3aa: CASSLSSGPGYGYTF

v_gene: TRBV28
CDR3aa: CASRSESYEQYF

v_gene: TRBV5-1
CDR3aa: CASSLAAGGTEAFF

v_gene: TRBV28
CDR3aa: CASSLPGGGAGGNTIYF

v_gene: TRBV6-5
CDR3aa: CASSYMSGVGNSPLHF

v_gene: TRBV27
CDR3aa: CASSFSGGNGYTF

v_gene: TRBV5-1
CDR3aa: CASSLALGQGNEKLFF

v_gene: TRBV5-6
CDR3aa: CASSLIQGPQHF

v_gene: TRBV23-1
CDR3aa: CASSHIRRDRPRTEAFF

v_gene: TRBV4-2
CDR3aa: CASSQPGQGVGSYGYTF

v_gene: TRBV27
CDR3aa: CASSFFGTYEQYF

v_gene: TRBV15
CDR3aa: CATSRDRSSSYNEQFF

v_gene: TRBV15
CDR3aa: CATSRGLADEQFF

v_gene: TRBV5-1
CDR3aa: CASSLLQGSTNEKLFF

v_gene: TRBV4-3
CDR3aa: CASSRFGGGSNYGYTF

v_gene: TRBV13
CDR3aa: CASTVDGDYGYTF

v_gene: TRBV3-1/TRBV3-2
CDR3aa: CASSQGDRRANVLTF

v_gene: TRBV6-2/TRBV6-3
CDR3aa: CASSYVGAQETQYF

v_gene: TRBV10-3
CDR3aa: CAISESFGLAGGGETQYF

v_gene: TRBV29-1
CDR3aa: CSVPTGGAYGYTF

v_gene: TRBV18
CDR3aa: CASSPDSNTEAFF

v_gene: TRBV19
CDR3aa: CASRAGTSPYNEQFF

v_gene: TRBV7-9
CDR3aa: CASSSRTGGKGSPLHF

v_gene: TRBV27
CDR3aa: CASSLRPHGGYTF

v_gene: TRBV11-3
CDR3aa: CASSSSGGASYNEQFF

v_gene: TRBV4-1
CDR3aa: CASSQGGESPLHF

v_gene: TRBV19
CDR3aa: CASSIEGRLYNEQFF